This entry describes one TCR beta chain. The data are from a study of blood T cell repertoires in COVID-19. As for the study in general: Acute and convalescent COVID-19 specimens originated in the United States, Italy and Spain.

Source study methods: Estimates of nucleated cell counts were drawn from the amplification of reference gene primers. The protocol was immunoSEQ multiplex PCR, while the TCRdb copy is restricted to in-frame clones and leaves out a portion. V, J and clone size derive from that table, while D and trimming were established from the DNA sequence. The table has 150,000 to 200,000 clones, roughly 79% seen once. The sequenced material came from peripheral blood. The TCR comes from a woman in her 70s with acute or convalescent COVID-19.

DNA of the CDR3: TGCAGCACGAGGACAGGGCTAACTTCTAACTATGGCTACACCTTC. The encoded protein is CSTRTGLTSNYGYTF. The chain recombines TRBV29-1 with TRBJ1-2, with 8 bases matching TRBD1. With V trimmed by 8 bases and J by 0 bases, 11 bases remained unmatched. The CDR3 is 15 amino acids. Germline V CDR1 and CDR2: SQVTM, ANQGSEA.